This TCR beta chain derives from a study of CD8 T cells in Susac syndrome (dated by TCRdb to the late 2010s). For the wider study: Whether CD8+ T cell activation and differentiation in Susac syndrome was antigen driven was tested using repertoire sequencing. Points the paper makes about the study in general: The number of individuals in the TCR sequencing and HLA analysis was recognized as being relatively small.

RNA was extracted using the RNeasy kit, and roughly 0.45 to 1 ug of the RNA was reverse transcribed with random hexamers. TCR beta CDR3 regions were amplified with the immunoSEQ multiplex PCR assay covering 54 Vbeta and 13 Jbeta segments. PCR amplification bias was corrected by using a synthetic template baseline for primer optimization and computational correction. In the authors' own workflow: Only productive sequences were kept, with reads annotated to V, D and J genes according to IMGT and analyzed in immunoSEQ Analyzer. To calculate clonality, Shannon entropy was normalized by log2 of the number of productive unique sequences and then subtracted from one. For each patient and control, public and private clones were evaluated within the 100 most prevalent clones. Clones were defined as Susac-specific when absent from the healthy and MS cohorts, from some 1,100 published viral clones and from other ImmuneACCESS disease sequences. In TCRdb, the public reads were trimmed at Q25 with fastp and aligned with MiXCR, with productive beta chains retained. Duplicate CDR3 protein sequences are folded into a single record with the most common DNA and genes. The V and J calls shown here were made by TCRdb, not taken from the authors' results. The sample table holds roughly 130,000 distinct CDR3 sequences, of which approximately 94% were seen once. The ten largest clones take up 0.1% to 0.15% of the sample.

High-throughput TCR beta sequencing profiled peripheral blood CD8+ and CD4+ T cells from healthy donors, Susac syndrome patients and multiple sclerosis patients. The multiple sclerosis controls were treatment-naive patients whose relapsing-remitting disease, either stable or active, fulfilled the revised McDonald criteria. Bulk CD8+ and CD4+ T cells were purified by magnetic negative isolation, whereas CD8+ TEMRA cells were enriched by FACS. Blood was drawn into EDTA tubes, processed within 24 hours, and PBMCs were isolated by density gradient centrifugation. PBMCs intended for TCR sequencing were cryopreserved in liquid nitrogen and thawed later in a water bath at 37 degrees C. Purity of sorted or isolated CD4+, CD8+ and CD8+ TEMRA cells was at least 90%. V gives up 7 bases and J gives up 2 bases, and the segment between their germline ends measures 14 bases. Reading the germline V gene gives CDR1 SQVTM and CDR2 ANQGSEA. The CDR3 covers 13 residues, taking in both the cysteine and the phenylalanine. Just CDR3 DNA is preserved here, 39 bases in frame from base 1.

As regards this clonotype: Its antigen is still unknown. Base qualities are not at hand, and no much larger clone is one base apart.

The chain employs TRBV29-1 and TRBJ2-5, with TRBD2 perhaps the D gene, on 5 matching bases. The source is a human donor with multiple sclerosis. Sequencing used CD4+ T cells from PBMCs. The sequenced DNA: TGCAGCGCGGGGAGAAGGCAACAAGAGACCCAGTACTTC. Translated, it reads CSAGRRQQETQYF.